Listed here is a single T cell receptor (beta chain). Its antigen is currently unknown. Using its own MiXCR run on the reads, TCRdb lists one record per CDR3 protein. The sample contains about 500,000 distinct CDR3 sequences, 30% to 40% of which appear only once. This sample was included in a study of T cell repertoires in cytomegalovirus infection. Across the whole study: HLA-C-restricted CMV epitopes, recently identified, and well-studied HLA-B-restricted ones were used by the study.

The receptor's source is a human donor in good health (CMV status not recorded). Some clones in this sample may be carry-over from other donors' samples. Material: cultured PBMCs, obtained from culture after CMV antigen stimulation.

Written as DNA, the CDR3 is TGTGCCAGCAGCGCCGGGGCGATTGCAACTAATGAAAAACTGTTTTTT. Amino acids: CASSAGAIATNEKLFF. The V call is TRBV25-1, the J call TRBJ1-4, with D maybe TRBD1 (5 bases). The CDR3 contains 16 residues. V dropped 6 bases and J dropped 0 bases, with 14 bases sitting between them. Germline V lookup: CDR1 MGHDK, CDR2 SYGVNS.